The rows below give T cell receptor beta chains drawn from one sample of a study of T-cell memory formation after mild COVID-19. TCRdb re-called the 5' RACE reads with MiXCR, one entry per CDR3 protein. In the table there are some 250,000 distinct CDR3 sequences, roughly 17% of which are singletons. Material for sequencing was PBMCs or a T cell subset sorted from them (not recorded which). These receptors originate from a man between 18 and 35 years old who had mild COVID-19 (a few samples of this study predate the infection). Cell type and time point are not known. Both conserved end residues are part of each CDR3. A D gene is named only where the DNA matches it firmly. The size of a clone is reported for some rows only, either as once, few or many, or as a class for expanded clones.

j_call v_call clone_size d_call cdr3_nt cdr3_aa
TRBJ2-5 TRBV28 few . TGTGCCAGCAGTTTAAGGCAAGAGACCCAGTACTTC CASSLRQETQYF
TRBJ1-2 TRBV11-2 . . TGTGCCAGCAGCTTGGGACGGCTCTATGGTGGTGGCTACACCTTC CASSLGRLYGGGYTF
TRBJ1-3 TRBV5-4 . . TGTGCCAGCAGCTCTTTGTCCGGCTCTGGAAACACCATATATTTT CASSSLSGSGNTIYF
TRBJ2-7 TRBV30 . TRBD2 TGTGCCTGGGGGGGGGCCTACGAGCAGTACTTC CAWGGAYEQYF
TRBJ2-5 TRBV7-8 . . TGTGCCAGCAGCTCCTGGGGGTCAGGAGAGACCCAGTACTTC CASSSWGSGETQYF
TRBJ1-4 TRBV6-5 . . TGTGCCAGCAGTTCGCTCGGCGCGGCGGGTGAAAAACTGTTTTTT CASSSLGAAGEKLFF
TRBJ1-2 TRBV4-2 few TRBD1 TGTGCCAGCAGCCATCCGACAGACGGGACAGGGGGAGGCTACACCTTC CASSHPTDGTGGGYTF
TRBJ1-3 TRBV7-2 . TRBD1 TGTGCCAGCAGCTTACGCGGACAGGGGGCGGGAAACACCATATATTTT CASSLRGQGAGNTIYF
TRBJ2-5 TRBV5-1 . . TGCGCCAGCAGCTTGGTTCCGGGGGAAGAGACCCAGTACTTC CASSLVPGEETQYF
TRBJ1-1 TRBV5-6 many TRBD1 TGTGCCAGCAGCCCCGACGGGGGCACAGGGGACACTGAAGCTTTCTTT CASSPDGGTGDTEAFF
TRBJ1-6 TRBV29-1 . . TGCAGCGTTGGACGGGATCGGAATTCACCCCTCCACTTT CSVGRDRNSPLHF
TRBJ2-1 TRBV29-1 few . TGCAGCGTTGGACTGACAGAAGTTCAGCAGTTCTTC CSVGLTEVQQFF
TRBJ2-1 TRBV11-1 few . TGTGCCAGCAGCTTTCGTCAGGGTGGTATCTATGAGCAGTTCTTC CASSFRQGGIYEQFF
TRBJ1-6 TRBV6-2/TRBV6-3 few . TGTGCCAGCAGCCCCCGGAACAGGGATCCGAATTCACCCCTCCACTTT CASSPRNRDPNSPLHF
TRBJ2-4 TRBV12-3/TRBV12-4 few . TGTGCCAGCAGTACCGGGGTCAAAAACATTCAGTACTTC CASSTGVKNIQYF
TRBJ2-5 TRBV5-1 few . TGCGCCAGCAGCTTGGTTCCGGGGCAAGAGACCCAGTACTTC CASSLVPGQETQYF
TRBJ1-4 TRBV5-1 . . TGCGCCAGCAGCACGGACAGTGTAAATGAAAAACTGTTTTTT CASSTDSVNEKLFF
TRBJ2-3 TRBV10-2 few . TGCGCCAGCAGCGCCCTCACCAGGGGTGATACGCAGTATTTT CASSALTRGDTQYF
TRBJ1-5 TRBV29-1 few . TGCAGCGTTGTGGTATCAGGACAGCCCCAGCATTTT CSVVVSGQPQHF
TRBJ2-4 TRBV10-2 . TRBD2 TGCGCCAGCAGGCTAGCGGGGGAAAACATTCAGTACTTC CASRLAGENIQYF
TRBJ1-4 TRBV6-5 . TRBD1 TGTGCCAGCAGTTACGACGGGACAGGGGTAAAACTGTTTTTT CASSYDGTGVKLFF
TRBJ2-2 TRBV29-1 few TRBD1 TGCAGCGTTTGGGACAGGGGCGGGGAGCTGTTTTTT CSVWDRGGELFF
TRBJ1-4 TRBV7-9 few . TGTGCCAGCAGCCCCTATGGGGACCCAAGTGGAAAACTGTTTTTT CASSPYGDPSGKLFF